The 7 T cell receptor beta chains given below trace back to one sample, sequenced in a study of T cells after yellow fever vaccination. TCRdb re-derived calls from the 5' RACE reads in MiXCR, one entry per CDR3 protein. The data contain 60,000 to 95,000 distinct CDR3 sequences, more than 5.5% of them singletons. Sequenced material: CD8+ T cells sorted from PBMCs, taken 9 to 11 days after the first yellow fever vaccination. The receptor source for this set is a man aged 18 to 30 who received the YFV17D yellow fever vaccine.

This chain uses TRBV19 with TRBJ2-7; D is undetermined. From germline, CDR1 is LNHDA and CDR2 SQIVND (reference sequence). The V gene lost 4 bases and the J gene lost 2 bases, with 12 bases spanning the gap. There are 14 residues in the CDR3. Here the CDR3 DNA reads TGTGCCAGTAGTAACCAACGACGGACCTACGAGCAGTACTTC. Translation: CASSNQRRTYEQYF.

This chain uses TRBV6-2 or TRBV6-3 with TRBJ1-5; D uncertain. The CDR3 is 15 residues long. CDR1 MNHEY and CDR2 SVGEGT come from the germline V gene. Trimming removed 4 bases from V and 3 bases from J, with 13 bases in between. CDR3: CASSFYSSVNQPQHF. The CDR3 nucleotides read TGTGCCAGCAGTTTTTACAGCTCCGTCAATCAGCCCCAGCATTTT.

This clonotype was observed a single time. A much larger clone lies a single base off, so this may be a read error. The rearrangement links TRBV10-3 to TRBJ2-7; tentatively, D is TRBD2 (6 bases). Germline V CDR1 and CDR2: ENHRY, SYGVKD. V lost 10 bases to trimming and J lost 4 bases, with 17 bases between them. CDR3 length: 13 residues. DNA for the CDR3: TGTGCCACACGGGTCGGGAGTTCGTACGAGCAGTACTTC. Translated, it gives CATRVGSSYEQYF.

This clonotype was observed a handful of times. The gene calls are TRBV7-6 and TRBJ2-5; 7 nucleotides match TRBD2. The CDR3 spans 14 residues. Germline V gene data show CDR1 as SGHVS and CDR2 as FNYEAQ. The V gene end was trimmed by 8 bases and the J gene end by 5 bases; junction bases not matched to a gene: 11. The CDR3 DNA sequence: TGTGCCAGCTCCATAACCCGGGGGGACGAGACCCAGTACTTC. Translation: CASSITRGDETQYF.

This clonotype was detected many times. This sequence joins TRBV15 and TRBJ2-7; D unresolved. CDR1 and CDR2 (germline): LNHNV, YYDKDF (reference sequence). The CDR3 consists of 13 residues. V shed 4 bases and J shed 6 bases, with 13 bases lying between them. CDR3 coding DNA: TGTGCCACCAGCACCCGGGCCGCCGGCGAGCAGTACTTC. It codes for CATSTRAAGEQYF.

This clonotype was recorded at least ten times. The V gene is TRBV14, the J gene TRBJ1-2, with 7 bases matching TRBD1. Germline V gene data show CDR1 as SGHDN and CDR2 as FVKESK. The CDR3 contains 14 residues. V was clipped by 4 bases and J by 4 bases; unmatched bases: 6. Here the CDR3 reads CASSRQGWGYGYTF. DNA for the CDR3: TGTGCCAGCAGCCGACAGGGATGGGGCTATGGCTACACCTTC.

This clonotype has just a few counts. This chain joins TRBV14 and TRBJ2-5; D gene uncertain. CDR1 and CDR2 from the germline V gene are SGHDN and FVKESK. Deletions cut 1 base from V and 0 bases from J, with 18 bases between. The CDR3 has 18 residues. The CDR3, as DNA: TGTGCCAGCAGCCAAGTAGGCTTGGGAAGATCGTACCAAGAGACCCAGTACTTC. Amino acids: CASSQVGLGRSYQETQYF.